This entry concerns a single T cell receptor (beta chain). Method: immunoSEQ multiplex PCR; TCRdb's copy keeps in-frame clones and lacks some. Of under 200,000 clones in the sample, roughly 90% were seen once. The data were taken from a study of blood T cell repertoires in COVID-19. Overall study: Acute and convalescent COVID-19 samples came from the United States, Italy and Spain.

The CDR3 spans 16 residues. V shed 4 bases and J 1 base; nucleotides not matched to a gene: 4. Germline assignment: CDR1 SGHTA and CDR2 FQGNSA. The chain couples TRBV7-2 to TRBJ2-1; 10 nucleotides match TRBD2. The sequencing input was peripheral blood. This TCR was recovered from a man aged 18 to 30 with active or convalescent COVID-19. The CDR3 loop is CASSSQAGGSYNEQFF. The DNA for the CDR3 is TGTGCCAGCAGCTCCCAAGCGGGGGGGTCCTACAATGAGCAGTTCTTC.